The next 18 T cell receptor beta chains were all read from a single sample in a study of primary melanoma T cells and metastatic recurrence. Sequencing used immunoSEQ multiplex PCR; TCRdb keeps in-frame clones, though not all of them. The sample consists of some 1,000 clones, about three quarters of them appearing once. Material: melanoma tumor tissue. These receptors came from a human donor with melanoma.

This clone is labeled large (0.1 to 1%). V is TRBV28 and J is TRBJ2-3, with 8 bases that match TRBD2. The CDR3 has 15 residues. Trimming took 6 bases from V and 3 from J; bases not matched to a gene: 8. Germline V gives CDR1 MDHEN, CDR2 SYDVKM. In DNA form, the CDR3 reads TGTGCCAGCAGCCACGGGACTAGTTTTACAGATACGCAGTATTTT. It is translated as CASSHGTSFTDTQYF.

The chain uses TRBV12-5 and TRBJ1-1, with 9 positions matching TRBD1. The length of the CDR3 is 15 residues. Germline loops: CDR1 LGHNT, CDR2 FRNRAP. This CDR3 is CASIYSGTGKTEAFF. CDR3 DNA sequence: TGTGCCAGCATTTACTCCGGGACAGGGAAGACTGAAGCTTTCTTT.

This clone occurred once. The rearrangement uses TRBV7-6 and TRBJ2-3; 8 bases agree with TRBD1. This CDR3 has 16 residues. In germline, CDR1 is SGHVS, CDR2 FNYEAQ. Trimming cost V 3 bases and J 1 base; bases outside gene matches: 6. This CDR3 reads CASSFWARGRTDTQYF. DNA for the CDR3: TGTGCCAGCAGCTTTTGGGCCAGGGGGCGCACAGATACGCAGTATTTT.

The V and J genes are TRBV5-1 and TRBJ2-6; a possible D gene is TRBD1 (6 bases). The CDR3 length is 17 residues. Trimming took 2 bases from V and 4 from J, leaving 16 bases between them. Germline V gene data show CDR1 as SGHRS and CDR2 as YFSETQ. The DNA for the CDR3 is TGCGCCAGCAGCTTACCGACAGGATCCACCGGGGCCAACGTCCTGACTTTC. Its protein product is CASSLPTGSTGANVLTF.

The V gene is TRBV23-1, the J gene TRBJ1-1; TRBD1 agrees at 8 bases. TRBV23-1 is placed among ORFs of uncertain function. CDR3 length: 15 residues. With 6 bases clipped from V and 5 bases from J, the junction kept 11 bases outside the gene matches. CDR3 coding DNA: TGCGCCAGCAGCTTGGATGTACAGGGGGTTACTGAAGCTTTCTTT. Translation: CASSLDVQGVTEAFF.

The J gene is TRBJ2-2, the V gene TRBV10-1, with D perhaps TRBD2 (5 bases). V shed 3 bases and J shed 5 bases, with 7 bases lying between them. The CDR3 contains 13 residues. The V gene's germline CDR1 is WNHNN and CDR2 SYGVQD (reference sequence). This CDR3 reads CASSESGTGELFF. CDR3 coding DNA: TGCGCCAGCAGTGAATCGGGAACCGGGGAGCTGTTTTTT.

The V call is TRBV28, the J call TRBJ2-1; 12 bases align to TRBD2. CDR1 MDHEN and CDR2 SYDVKM come from the germline V gene. Trimming at V came to 4 bases and at J to 3 bases, leaving 1 base not matched to a gene. This CDR3 comprises 15 residues. The CDR3 nucleotides are TGTGCCAGCAGTTCACTAGCGGGGGGCTACAATGAGCAGTTCTTC. Translating gives CASSSLAGGYNEQFF.

This clone was counted once. The chain carries TRBV6-8 and TRBJ2-5; 10 nucleotides line up with TRBD1. The germline V gene has CDR1 MNHGY and CDR2 SAAAGT. The CDR3 totals 15 residues. The V and J ends lost 6 bases and 4 bases, in that order; junction bases with no gene match: 8. The CDR3 is CASSDRGPGAETQYF. The CDR3 coding sequence is TGTGCCAGCAGCGACAGGGGGCCAGGGGCAGAGACCCAGTACTTC.

In its sample, this clone was seen a few times. V and J are TRBV30 and TRBJ1-4; D may be TRBD1 (5 bases). Trimming took 1 base from V and 1 from J, leaving 10 bases between them. Germline CDR1 is GTSNPN and CDR2 is SVGIG (reference sequence). This CDR3 has 15 amino acids. The CDR3 DNA is TGTGCCTGGAGTGCGCAGGGTTTAACTAATGAAAAACTGTTTTTT. It specifies CAWSAQGLTNEKLFF.

The CDR3 DNA is TGTGCCAGCAGTCAAACCCCGGACCGCTACGAGCAGTACTTC. The encoded protein is CASSQTPDRYEQYF. This sequence joins TRBV7-6 and TRBJ2-7, with no clear D. V dropped 6 bases and J dropped 3 bases, with 15 bases sitting between them. The CDR3 extends over 14 amino acids. Germline assignment: CDR1 SGHVS and CDR2 FNYEAQ.

This clone has a single count. The chain combines TRBV6-8 with TRBJ2-7; D uncertain. Germline CDR1 reads MNHGY; CDR2 reads SAAAGT. Trimming took 2 bases from V and 6 from J, leaving 8 bases between them. This CDR3 is 12 amino acids long. Here the CDR3 reads CASSYPPAEQYF. The CDR3 region has the DNA TGTGCCAGCAGTTACCCCCCGGCCGAGCAGTACTTC.

This sequence joins TRBV28 and TRBJ1-3; D uncertain. Trimming took off 7 bases at V and 0 bases at J, with 19 bases between the two ends. The CDR3 length is 17 residues. In germline, CDR1 is MDHEN, CDR2 SYDVKM. The CDR3 region has the DNA TGTGCCAGCACCGAAAGCCTGACCGAAAGCTCTGGAAACACCATATATTTT. It translates to CASTESLTESSGNTIYF.

V gene TRBV6-8 combines with J gene TRBJ1-1; D gene ambiguous. The V end lost 0 bases, the J end lost 1 base, and 12 bases lay between the germline ends. Germline CDR1 is MNHGY and CDR2 is SAAAGT. The CDR3 length is 16 residues. For the CDR3, the DNA is TGTGCCAGCAGTTACTCGAGCGCGACGGCGAACACTGAAGCTTTCTTT. Its protein product is CASSYSSATANTEAFF.

This chain links TRBV11-3 with TRBJ1-1; maybe TRBD1 (5 bases). The CDR3 totals 14 residues. Trimming took off 3 bases at V and 2 bases at J, with 10 bases between the two ends. Germline V gene sequence: CDR1 SGHNT, CDR2 YENEEA. The CDR3 sequence: CASSFVGANTEAFF. For the CDR3, the DNA is TGTGCCAGCAGCTTCGTAGGGGCAAACACTGAAGCTTTCTTT.

This chain links TRBV18 with TRBJ2-3, with 9 bases lining up with TRBD1. CDR3 length: 15 residues. Germline values: CDR1 KGHSH, CDR2 LQKENI. J gave up 1 base and V 3 bases, and 2 bases lay outside the gene matches. The CDR3 DNA is TGTGCCAGCTCACCCACAGGGGGCCGCACAGATACGCAGTATTTT. It encodes CASSPTGGRTDTQYF.

The chain has TRBV29-1 and TRBJ1-2; no clear D. Per the germline V gene, CDR1 is SQVTM and CDR2 is ANQGSEA. The CDR3 spans 12 residues. The V end lost 1 base, the J end lost 4 bases, and 7 bases lay between the germline ends. CDR3 amino acids: CSVEVRPYGYTF. In nucleotides, the CDR3 is TGCAGCGTTGAAGTTCGTCCCTATGGCTACACCTTC.

This chain uses TRBV19 with TRBJ2-7; 9 bases match TRBD2. CDR3 size: 14 residues. The junction had 3 bases not matched to a gene; V was cut back by 5 bases and J by 1 base. Germline assignment: CDR1 LNHDA and CDR2 SQIVND (reference sequence). The CDR3 loop is CASSLTSGSYEQYF. The CDR3 nucleotides read TGTGCCAGTAGTTTGACTAGCGGATCCTACGAGCAGTACTTC.

This chain connects TRBV18 to TRBJ2-5, with D tentatively TRBD2 (6 bases). Per germline, CDR1 KGHSH and CDR2 LQKENI. Trimming shortened V by 6 bases and J by 1 base, and 9 bases separated the two germline ends. This CDR3 comprises 13 residues. The CDR3 DNA sequence: TGTGCCAGCTCCGGGACTGCCCAAGAGACCCAGTACTTC. It yields the protein CASSGTAQETQYF.